Following are 16 T cell receptor beta chains from one sample sequenced in a study of T cell responses to AZD1222 COVID-19 vaccine. Data came from immunoSEQ multiplex PCR; TCRdb stores just in-frame clones and leaves some out. The repertoire includes roughly 150,000 clones, 85% to 95% of them detected once, and around 2.3% sits in the top ten. The sequences come from peripheral blood, collected on day 0 of AZD1222 vaccination. These receptors were collected from an adult in good health.

CDR3 coding DNA: TGTGCCAGCAGCTTGGGGCGGTCGGACACAGATACGCAGTATTTT. It is translated as CASSLGRSDTDTQYF. The chain joins TRBV11-3 to TRBJ2-3; TRBD1 might be the D (5 bases). The V end was cut by 3 bases, the J end by 2 bases, with 12 bases between. Germline lookup yields CDR1 SGHNT and CDR2 YENEEA. CDR3 size: 15 residues.

The chain uses TRBV6-5 and TRBJ1-1; D remains unclear. The germline V and J ends were trimmed by 2 bases and 7 bases, with 17 bases remaining between them. Germline-derived CDR1 and CDR2 are MNHEY and SVGAGI. This CDR3 region has 15 residues. The CDR3 loop reads CASSYTGIPFLEAFF. CDR3 in DNA: TGTGCCAGCAGTTACACGGGGATCCCATTCCTTGAAGCTTTCTTT.

This chain connects TRBV6-4 to TRBJ2-6; TRBD1 matches 10 bases. This CDR3 has 18 residues. The germline V gene has CDR1 MRHNA and CDR2 SNTAGT. V lost 4 bases, J lost 0 bases, and 6 bases stayed unmatched. Here the CDR3 reads CASSATGTGVSGANVLTF. In DNA, the CDR3 is TGTGCCAGCAGTGCTACCGGGACAGGGGTCTCTGGGGCCAACGTCCTGACTTTC.

The rearrangement joins TRBV18 to TRBJ2-1; D possibly corresponds to TRBD1 (7 bases). Per the germline V gene, CDR1 is KGHSH and CDR2 is LQKENI. Trimming removed 6 bases at V and 4 bases at J, with 25 bases between. The CDR3 length is 18 residues. The CDR3 bases are TGTGCCAGCTCGCCCCAGGGACAGATCCAGGGAGGATACAATGAGCAGTTCTTC. As protein: CASSPQGQIQGGYNEQFF.

This rearrangement joins TRBV18 to TRBJ1-1; 7 nucleotides line up with TRBD1. The germline gives CDR1 KGHSH, CDR2 LQKENI. The V segment lost 3 bases and the J segment 1 base; nucleotides outside the gene matches: 5. This CDR3 is built from 15 residues. The CDR3 DNA follows: TGTGCCAGCTCACCGACAGGGACTCCGAACACTGAAGCTTTCTTT. As protein: CASSPTGTPNTEAFF. Filled out from reference TRBV18 and TRBJ1-1, the complete variable domain reads NAGVMQNPRHLVRRRGQEARLRCSPMKGHSHVYWYRQLPEEGLKFMVYLQKENIIDESGMPKERFSAEFPKEGPSILRIQQVVRGDSAAYFCASSPTGTPNTEAFFGQGTRLTVV.

The CDR3 is CASSIGSPLHF. As DNA, the CDR3 is TGTGCCAGTAGTATAGGTTCACCCCTCCACTTT. The chain is built from TRBV19 and TRBJ1-6; no firm D call. This CDR3 region has 11 residues. CDR1 and CDR2 from the germline V gene are LNHDA and SQIVND (reference sequence). V shed 1 base and J shed 9 bases, with 1 base lying between them.

The chain links TRBV29-1 to TRBJ2-3, with TRBD2 identical over 8 bases. CDR3 length: 14 residues. Germline CDR1 and CDR2: SQVTM and ANQGSEA. V shed 7 bases and J 2 bases; nucleotides not matched to a gene: 8. The DNA of the CDR3 is TGCAGCGGGGGCCGGGGGGGTTCCACAGATACGCAGTATTTT. This codes for CSGGRGGSTDTQYF.

This clone came up once. The CDR3 sequence: CASSLVGLGLETQYF. CDR3 bases: TGTGCCAGCAGCTTAGTGGGGCTAGGGTTAGAGACCCAGTACTTC. V is TRBV5-4 and J is TRBJ2-5; tentatively, D is TRBD1 (5 bases). CDR1 and CDR2 (germline): SGHNT, YYREEE (reference sequence). The CDR3 extends over 15 amino acids. The ends were cut back, 2 bases at V and 4 bases at J, with 15 bases in the middle.

The chain joins TRBV18 to TRBJ2-7; the D gene is possibly TRBD1 (5 bases). V lost 3 bases and J lost 3, with 9 bases in between. The CDR3 is 13 residues long. Germline V CDR1 and CDR2: KGHSH, LQKENI. The CDR3, as DNA: TGTGCCAGCTCACCGCAGGGATACTACGAGCAGTACTTC. Translation: CASSPQGYYEQYF.

CDR3 in DNA: TGTGCCAGCAGTTCCTACCAATTACAAATTCCAAACACCATATATTTT. It yields the protein CASSSYQLQIPNTIYF. The chain carries TRBV28 and TRBJ1-3; no firm D call. The CDR3 spans 16 residues. Germline CDR1 is MDHEN and CDR2 is SYDVKM. With 4 bases removed from V and 6 bases from J, the gap between germline ends came to 19 bases. Variable domain in full (rest from reference TRBV28 and TRBJ1-3): DVKVTQSSRYLVKRTGEKVFLECVQDMDHENMFWYRQDPGLGLRLIYFSYDVKMKEKGDIPEGYSVSREKKERFSLILESASTNQTSMYLCASSSYQLQIPNTIYFGEGSWLTVV.

V gene TRBV3-1 (or the pseudogene TRBV3-2) combines with J gene TRBJ1-1, with 8 bases matching TRBD1. The junction had 8 bases not matched to a gene; V was cut back by 3 bases and J by 11 bases. Germline loops: CDR1 LGHDT, CDR2 YNNKEL (reference sequence). The CDR3 has 13 residues. This CDR3 reads CASSQDRVPVAFF. CDR3 bases: TGTGCCAGCAGCCAGGACAGGGTCCCCGTTGCTTTCTTT.

This clone was detected only a few times. In DNA, the CDR3 is TGTGCCAGCAGCTCCGTTTTGCTAAGGGGCAATGAGCAGTTCTTC. Its protein product is CASSSVLLRGNEQFF. The rearrangement uses TRBV7-8 and TRBJ2-1, with a possible D match to TRBD1 (5 bases). V lost 4 bases to trimming and J lost 6 bases, with 16 bases between them. Germline values: CDR1 SGHVS, CDR2 FQNEAQ. CDR3 length: 15 amino acids.

The rearrangement uses TRBV4-1 and TRBJ1-6; 7 positions match TRBD1. The CDR3 covers 14 residues. Germline CDR1 and CDR2: MGHRA and YSYEKL. The V gene end was trimmed by 4 bases and the J gene end by 7 bases; junction bases not matched to a gene: 4. CDR3 amino acids: CASSLPGQNSPLHF. The CDR3 DNA sequence: TGCGCCAGCAGCCTTCCGGGACAGAATTCACCCCTCCACTTT.

This clone was recorded only once. The J gene is TRBJ1-2, the V gene TRBV6-5; the match to TRBD1 covers 8 bases. Germline CDR1 and CDR2: MNHEY and SVGAGI. V gave up 8 bases and J gave up 3 bases; unmatched junction bases: 5. The CDR3 sequence is 13 residues long. The DNA of the CDR3 is TGTGCCAGCTCGCAGGGGGCGGACTATGGCTACACCTTC. Translated: CASSQGADYGYTF.

The chain links TRBV28 to TRBJ2-2; D is undetermined. CDR1 and CDR2 from the germline V gene are MDHEN and SYDVKM. This CDR3 comprises 16 residues. Trimming took 4 bases from V and 0 from J, leaving 12 bases between them. The CDR3, as DNA: TGTGCCAGCAGTTCTCCTACGCAGCCGAACACCGGGGAGCTGTTTTTT. This codes for CASSSPTQPNTGELFF.

In its sample, this clone was seen a few times. The chain uses TRBV5-4 and TRBJ2-2, with D uncertain. V lost 2 bases and J lost 4, with 9 bases in between. Per germline, CDR1 SGHNT and CDR2 YYREEE (reference sequence). The CDR3 totals 14 residues. The CDR3 loop is CASSLKGVTGELFF. The CDR3 nucleotides read TGTGCCAGCAGCTTAAAGGGTGTCACCGGGGAGCTGTTTTTT.